This is a list of T cell receptor beta chains from one sample in a study of OX40 agonist ivuxolimab in advanced cancers. Repertoires were generated with immunoSEQ multiplex PCR, while TCRdb's copy carries only in-frame clones and drops some. The sample shows fewer than 30,000 clones, about 90% of them seen only once. The input for sequencing was CD4+ or CD8+ T cells sorted from blood, taken in a trial of the OX40 agonist ivuxolimab. The source of these receptors is an adult with an advanced solid tumor such as melanoma, head and neck, liver or kidney cancer. CDR3s include the opening cysteine and the closing phenylalanine or tryptophan. A D gene is named only where the DNA matches it firmly. Clone sizes are given selectively: once, few, many, or a class where the clone is expanded.

TRBD2,TRBV30,once,TRBJ2-2,TGTGCCTGGAGTACACTAGCGGGAGGGCGGACCGGGGAGCTGTTTTTT,CAWSTLAGGRTGELFF
TRBD1,TRBV18,.,TRBJ1-1,TGTGCCAGCTCATCCGGACAGGGGGCGTTCACTGAAGCTTTCTTT,CASSSGQGAFTEAFF
.,TRBV6-1,.,TRBJ1-1,TGTGCCAGCAGCCAAGGACGGGGGACTGAAGCTTTCTTT,CASSQGRGTEAFF
TRBD2,TRBV10-3,.,TRBJ2-2,TGTGCCATCCATGGAGCGGGAGTACCCGGGGAGCTGTTTTTT,CAIHGAGVPGELFF
.,TRBV19,.,TRBJ2-7,TGTGCCAGTAGCTTACTGGGGACGAACTACGAGCAGTACTTC,CASSLLGTNYEQYF
.,TRBV9,.,TRBJ2-5,TGTGCCAGCAGCGTAGGAAACCAAGAGACCCAGTACTTC,CASSVGNQETQYF
.,TRBV14,.,TRBJ2-5,TGTGCCAGCAGCCAAGAGCATGGCGTAGAGACCCAGTACTTC,CASSQEHGVETQYF
.,TRBV9,.,TRBJ2-3,TGTGCCAGCAGCCAAACGTGGAATACGCAGTATTTT,CASSQTWNTQYF
.,TRBV27,once,TRBJ2-7,TGTGCCAGCAGTTTTCGTAGGGCCGCTTACGAGCAGTACTTC,CASSFRRAAYEQYF
TRBD1,TRBV28,once,TRBJ2-7,TGTGCCTCGCGCGAGGGGGCGTACGAGCAGTACTTC,CASREGAYEQYF
.,TRBV27,.,TRBJ2-1,TGTGCCAGCAGTCTTTCCTCTAGGACTGAGCAGTTCTTC,CASSLSSRTEQFF
.,TRBV29-1,.,TRBJ2-4,TGCAGCGTCAACAGGGATGAAAACATTCAGTACTTC,CSVNRDENIQYF
.,TRBV4-1,.,TRBJ2-3,TGCGCCAGCAGCCAGAGTGGAGGGAGGACAGTCACAGATACGCAGTATTTT,CASSQSGGRTVTDTQYF
.,TRBV28,.,TRBJ1-2,TGTGCCAGCACCCTTGGGACGGGATATGGCTACACCTTC,CASTLGTGYGYTF
.,TRBV7-9,.,TRBJ1-5,TGTGCCAGCAGCTTAGGGGGAGACAGCCTTAATCAGCCCCAGCATTTT,CASSLGGDSLNQPQHF
TRBD1,TRBV18,once,TRBJ1-3,TGTGCCAGCTCATCCAGGGGGCCCTCTGGAAACACCATATATTTT,CASSSRGPSGNTIYF
TRBD2,TRBV4-3,.,TRBJ2-3,TGCGCCAGCAGCCAAGCGGGGGCGGGAGGGCTGGGAGATACGCAGTATTTT,CASSQAGAGGLGDTQYF
TRBD1,TRBV29-1,.,TRBJ1-2,TGCAGCGTGGTGACAGGGAGGAACTATGGCTACACCTTC,CSVVTGRNYGYTF
.,TRBV29-1,once,TRBJ2-7,TGCAGCGTTGAAGGTGGGCCAGGATCCTACGAGCAGTACTTC,CSVEGGPGSYEQYF